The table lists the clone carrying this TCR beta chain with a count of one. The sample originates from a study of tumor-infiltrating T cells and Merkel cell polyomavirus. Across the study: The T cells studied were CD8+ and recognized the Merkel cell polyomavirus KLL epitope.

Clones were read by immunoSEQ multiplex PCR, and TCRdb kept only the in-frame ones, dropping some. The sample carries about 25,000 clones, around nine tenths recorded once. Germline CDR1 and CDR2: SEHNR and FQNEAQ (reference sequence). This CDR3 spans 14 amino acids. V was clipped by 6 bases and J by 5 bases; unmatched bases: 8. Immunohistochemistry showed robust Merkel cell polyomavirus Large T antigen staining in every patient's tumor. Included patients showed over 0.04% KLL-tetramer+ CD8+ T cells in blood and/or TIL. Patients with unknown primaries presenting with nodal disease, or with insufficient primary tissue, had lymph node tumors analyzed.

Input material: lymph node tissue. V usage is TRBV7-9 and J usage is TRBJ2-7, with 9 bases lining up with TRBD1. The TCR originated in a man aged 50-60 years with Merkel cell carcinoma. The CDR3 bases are TGTGCCAGCAGTCCCCGGACAGGGGTGGACGAGCAGTACTTC. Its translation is CASSPRTGVDEQYF.